Listed below are T cell receptor beta chains from one sample, sequenced in a study of control samples from healthy donors and cancer patients. Generated by immunoSEQ multiplex PCR, the TCRdb table keeps only in-frame clones and is missing some. The sample consists of some 74,000 clones, less than 95% of them appearing once. Sample: blood. The receptors stem from a woman in her twenties or thirties in good health. The conserved cysteine and the conserved F or W are not part of the CDR3 here. The D gene is left open where the match is weak.

V: TRBV14
J: TRBJ2-7
D: NA
CDR3: ASSQEFEQY

V: TRBV28
J: TRBJ1-3
D: NA
CDR3: ASQRGSSGNTIY

V: TRBV12-3/TRBV12-4
J: TRBJ2-5
D: NA
CDR3: ASSPNRVGTQY

V: TRBV7-8
J: TRBJ1-6
D: NA
CDR3: ASSQFKGLGGATSPLH

V: TRBV3-1/TRBV3-2
J: TRBJ2-7
D: NA
CDR3: ASSQVLGWGYEQY

V: TRBV6-5
J: TRBJ1-1
D: NA
CDR3: ASSPSMVPEAF

V: TRBV15
J: TRBJ1-1
D: NA
CDR3: ATSGSGGGAF

V: TRBV2
J: TRBJ2-3
D: NA
CDR3: ASSDDHLQSDTQY

V: TRBV7-2
J: TRBJ2-2
D: TRBD1
CDR3: ASGAGTGDTGELF

V: TRBV12-3/TRBV12-4
J: TRBJ1-2
D: NA
CDR3: ASSLALGRGYT

V: TRBV5-6
J: TRBJ1-3
D: TRBD1
CDR3: ASSGDRGGNTIY

V: TRBV5-4
J: TRBJ1-4
D: NA
CDR3: ASSLGAGGVNEKLF

V: TRBV19
J: TRBJ1-2
D: NA
CDR3: ASLGREANYGYT

V: TRBV18
J: TRBJ2-7
D: TRBD1
CDR3: ASSPDRGRGEQY

V: TRBV5-4
J: TRBJ1-2
D: TRBD1
CDR3: ASSLDRVDYGYT

V: TRBV7-3
J: TRBJ2-1
D: NA
CDR3: ASSSGDEQF

V: TRBV19
J: TRBJ1-4
D: NA
CDR3: ASGLDNEKLF

V: TRBV5-6
J: TRBJ1-5
D: NA
CDR3: ASSLMDGGQPQH

V: TRBV6-1
J: TRBJ1-5
D: NA
CDR3: ASSDAWTHNQPQH

V: TRBV18
J: TRBJ1-5
D: TRBD1
CDR3: ASSPNRGDNQPQH

V: TRBV18
J: TRBJ2-1
D: NA
CDR3: ASSPLQGRDEQF

V: TRBV30
J: TRBJ1-3
D: TRBD1
CDR3: AWSTHTGAGNTIY

V: TRBV28
J: TRBJ1-1
D: NA
CDR3: ASSSSLGTPKAF

V: TRBV27
J: TRBJ1-1
D: TRBD1
CDR3: ASRGQASKEAF

V: TRBV2
J: TRBJ1-2
D: TRBD1
CDR3: ASSSEPRGRSYGYT

V: TRBV5-1
J: TRBJ1-4
D: NA
CDR3: ASSLWQNEKLF

V: TRBV19
J: TRBJ1-1
D: NA
CDR3: ASSTRPGAMNTEAF

V: TRBV7-3
J: TRBJ2-1
D: TRBD2
CDR3: ASSLNLAGAYNEQF

V: TRBV3-1/TRBV3-2
J: TRBJ1-1
D: NA
CDR3: ASSQDMRGNTEAF

V: TRBV3-1/TRBV3-2
J: TRBJ2-1
D: NA
CDR3: ASSQRFLGGSSYNEQF

V: TRBV7-3
J: TRBJ1-1
D: NA
CDR3: ASSSDGNTEAF

V: TRBV18
J: TRBJ2-2
D: NA
CDR3: ASSPQQMQGFGSTGELF

V: TRBV5-1
J: TRBJ1-6
D: NA
CDR3: ASSLTGRYSPLH

V: TRBV24-1
J: TRBJ2-5
D: NA
CDR3: ATSDWQGQETQY

V: TRBV7-3
J: TRBJ1-5
D: NA
CDR3: ASSSRGDQPQH

V: TRBV5-1
J: TRBJ1-2
D: NA
CDR3: ASSLGRGANYGYT

V: TRBV2
J: TRBJ2-2
D: TRBD2
CDR3: ASSVQRGGAGELF

V: TRBV19
J: TRBJ1-3
D: NA
CDR3: ASHPGVRGNTIY

V: TRBV19
J: TRBJ1-6
D: TRBD1
CDR3: ATQGAKGSPLH

V: TRBV6-2/TRBV6-3
J: TRBJ1-4
D: NA
CDR3: ASSTFLSSPNEKLF

V: TRBV11-2
J: TRBJ1-1
D: NA
CDR3: ASSLEWVNTEAF

V: TRBV24-1
J: TRBJ1-3
D: NA
CDR3: ATSDLGGNTIY

V: TRBV5-1
J: TRBJ1-2
D: TRBD1
CDR3: ASRSGGHT

V: TRBV28
J: TRBJ1-4
D: NA
CDR3: ASSLEGEKLF

V: TRBV4-1
J: TRBJ1-2
D: TRBD1
CDR3: ASSPQGSSYGYT